This T cell receptor (beta chain) appears in the sequencing data of a study of cytomegalovirus exposure and HLA in healthy donors (dated 2017 in TCRdb). About the study as a whole: The roughly 670 repertoires of the first cohort and the roughly 120 validation repertoires were produced on the same platform, according to a later analysis. The study aimed to test whether signatures of past pathogen exposure could be identified by cataloging public T cell receptors. Along with the approximately 700-subject first cohort, a separate validation cohort of approximately 110 different subjects was used. High-throughput TCR immunosequencing, statistical association of individual TCRs with disease status, and machine learning were combined to predict cytomegalovirus infection status.

The donors were included in the validation cohort of over a hundred subjects, a group kept apart from the roughly 700-subject first cohort. The paper as a whole reports these results and caveats: Most TCR sequences were seen in very few donors, while some public TCRs were found in many individuals. The authors suggested that the approach could potentially be generalized to other disease states and immunological phenotypes. A later analysis had no HLA typing for the validation cohort, so co-occurrence there was scored across all 110 or so repertoires. The classifier was reported to diagnose cytomegalovirus status with high specificity and sensitivity in both the original cohort and the validation cohort. A few of the identified cytomegalovirus-associated TCR beta chains were confirmed in vitro to be specific for cytomegalovirus antigens. Of the cluster scores, 94% were above 0 in a later analysis, which found that TCRs clustered in the first cohort also tended to co-occur in the approximately 130 validation repertoires. The study gave a list of 150 to 200 TCR beta chains associated with cytomegalovirus.

Of note for this clone: Its antigen remains unidentified. No per-base quality is available; no much larger clone lies one base away.

The CDR3 contains 13 residues, cysteine and phenylalanine counted. Of all the DNA, just the CDR3 is kept, 39 bases in frame from base 1. The junction shows trimming of 2 bases on V and 4 bases on J, plus 8 bases between the germline ends. The germline V gene gives CDR1 as MGHRA and CDR2 as YSYEKL. Library construction relied on the immunoSEQ multiplex PCR assay. The study's processing was this. A statistical classification framework was built to diagnose cytomegalovirus status from the catalog of TCR beta chain sequences. The table comes from immuneACCESS by way of TCRdb, which keeps in-frame sequences with V and J called. Part of the clones is missing from these tables; in studies checked, under half for an unresolved V gene and the rest for unknown reasons. That table furnishes V, J and clone size, whereas the DNA furnished D and trimming. The table for this sample lists 100,000 to 120,000 clones; approximately 96% of them were counted only once. The ten biggest clones cover 0.65% to 0.7% of the sample.

The sequenced sample was PBMCs. The source of this sequence is a woman younger than 30 in good health and CMV-seronegative. The rearranged segments are TRBV4-1 and TRBJ1-1; the D gene cannot be resolved reliably. The CDR3 sequence is CASSQLRFTEAFF. Here is the DNA: TGCGCCAGCAGCCAATTACGGTTCACTGAAGCTTTCTTT.